Below are 27 T cell receptor beta chains sequenced from a single sample in a study of T cells in tuberculosis. Sorting used thawed, overnight-rested PBMC stained with anti-CD3, a viability dye and GMM-loaded CD1B tetramer. The lipid loaded on the CD1B tetramers was C32 glucose monomycolate from Rhodococcus equi. Data came from immunoSEQ multiplex PCR; TCRdb stores just in-frame clones and leaves some out. Here the sample spans tens of thousands of clones, about four fifths being singletons. The specimen sequenced was CD1b-GMM tetramer-negative cells sorted from PBMCs. These receptors were collected from an adult woman with latent tuberculosis.

The CDR3 DNA follows: TGTGCCAGTTCTGGTGGGACAGGGGGCGCGTACGGCAATCAGCCCCAGCATTTT. This sequence encodes CASSGGTGGAYGNQPQHF. The chain carries TRBV19 and TRBJ1-5, with 12 bases lining up with TRBD1. CDR3 length equals 18 residues. Per the germline V gene, CDR1 is LNHDA and CDR2 is SQIVND (reference sequence). The V and J ends lost 8 bases and 2 bases, in that order; junction bases with no gene match: 13.

The rearrangement links TRBV28 to TRBJ2-3, with TRBD1 identical over 11 bases. The germline CDR1 and CDR2 sequences are MDHEN and SYDVKM. The CDR3 has 17 residues. The junction had 11 bases not matched to a gene; V was cut back by 6 bases and J by 3 bases. The CDR3 loop is CASRSSGTGGWTDTQYF. The CDR3 nucleotides read TGTGCCAGCAGGTCCTCCGGGACAGGGGGATGGACAGATACGCAGTATTTT.

The rearrangement links TRBV28 to TRBJ2-7; no firm D call. The CDR3 spans 12 residues. Looked up from germline, CDR1 is MDHEN and CDR2 is SYDVKM. With 5 bases removed from V and 2 bases from J, the gap between germline ends came to 7 bases. The CDR3 reads CASSLSTYEQYF. The CDR3 DNA is TGTGCCAGCAGTCTATCCACCTACGAGCAGTACTTC.

J is TRBJ1-1 and V is TRBV6-1, with D perhaps matching TRBD1 (5 bases). The CDR3 totals 11 residues. In germline, CDR1 is MNHNS, CDR2 SASEGT. Trimming removed 7 bases from V and 7 bases from J, with 10 bases in between. For the CDR3, the DNA is TGTGCCAGCATCTTTGACAGTGAAGCTTTCTTT. It codes for CASIFDSEAFF.

The chain joins TRBV4-3 to TRBJ2-1, with 11 bases that match TRBD2. Trimming took 4 bases from V and 7 from J; bases not matched to a gene: 6. The germline gives CDR1 LGHNA, CDR2 YSLEER. The CDR3 consists of 15 residues. The CDR3 region has the DNA TGCGCCAGCAGCCTAGGTAGCGGGGGGGCTAATGAGCAGTTCTTC. Encoded protein: CASSLGSGGANEQFF.

The gene calls are TRBV6-1 and TRBJ2-1; D may be TRBD2 (6 bases). V was pared by 8 bases and J by 0 bases, with 11 bases between. The CDR3 is made up of 14 amino acids. The V gene's germline CDR1 is MNHNS and CDR2 SASEGT. The chain's CDR3 is CASRWDSSYNEQFF. CDR3 bases: TGTGCCAGCCGATGGGACTCCTCCTACAATGAGCAGTTCTTC.

This chain connects TRBV19 to TRBJ1-2, with 11 nucleotides matching TRBD1. V gave up 5 bases and J gave up 3 bases; unmatched junction bases: 8. CDR3 length equals 16 residues. Germline assignment: CDR1 LNHDA and CDR2 SQIVND (reference sequence). The CDR3 DNA reads as TGTGCCAGTAGTTTCTCCCGGGACAGGGGGGACTATGGCTACACCTTC. Translation gives CASSFSRDRGDYGYTF. The whole variable domain, filled in from reference TRBV19 and TRBJ1-2, reads DGGITQSPKYLFRKEGQNVTLSCEQNLNHDAMYWYRQDPGQGLRLIYYSQIVNDFQKGDIAEGYSVSREKKESFPLTVTSAQKNPTAFYLCASSFSRDRGDYGYTFGSGTRLTVV.

J is TRBJ1-1 and V is TRBV30, with TRBD1 as a possible D gene (6 bases). V gave up 2 bases and J gave up 10 bases, with 14 bases separating them. This CDR3 is 12 amino acids long. Germline CDR1 GTSNPN, CDR2 SVGIG (reference sequence). The CDR3, as DNA: TGTGCCTGGAGTACGGGATGGGGGCGAGCTTTCTTT. It translates to CAWSTGWGRAFF.

The rearrangement links TRBV7-8 to TRBJ1-5, with D unclear. Germline V lookup: CDR1 SGHVS, CDR2 FQNEAQ. The CDR3 is made up of 15 amino acids. The germline V and J ends were trimmed by 1 base and 2 bases, with 9 bases remaining between them. In nucleotides, the CDR3 is TGTGCCAGCAGCTTAGAAAGACAACGCAATCAGCCCCAGCATTTT. This encodes CASSLERQRNQPQHF.

This chain connects TRBV18 to TRBJ1-3, with 7 bases aligning to TRBD1. V dropped 0 bases and J dropped 6; count of bases not matched to a gene: 8. Germline CDR1 and CDR2: KGHSH and LQKENI. This CDR3 spans 16 amino acids. The CDR3 here is CASSPPVTGIENTIYF. The CDR3 DNA is TGTGCCAGCTCACCACCGGTGACAGGGATCGAAAACACCATATATTTT.

This CDR3 reads CASSRLAERDTQYF. Here the CDR3 DNA reads TGTGCCAGCAGCCGCCTAGCGGAAAGGGATACGCAGTATTTT. The J gene is TRBJ2-3, the V gene TRBV7-9; 7 positions agree with TRBD2. V was pared by 5 bases and J by 6 bases, with 8 bases of the junction left unmatched. From germline, CDR1 is SEHNR and CDR2 FQNEAQ (reference sequence). This CDR3 comprises 14 residues.

This clone turned up a few times. This sequence joins TRBV19 and TRBJ1-5; TRBD1 is a possible D gene (6 bases). Trimming cost V 5 bases and J 3 bases, with 11 bases left between them. Looked up from germline, CDR1 is LNHDA and CDR2 is SQIVND (reference sequence). The CDR3 has 14 amino acids. CDR3 in amino acids: CASSVTGTNQPQHF. CDR3 bases: TGTGCCAGTAGTGTGACAGGTACCAATCAGCCCCAGCATTTT.

The V call is TRBV2, the J call TRBJ1-2; tentatively, D is TRBD1 (5 bases). Trimming took off 6 bases at V and 3 bases at J, with 8 bases between the two ends. Germline V gene data show CDR1 as SNHLY and CDR2 as FYNNEI. The CDR3 sequence is 12 residues long. CDR3 loop: CASSRDDYGYTF. CDR3 DNA sequence: TGTGCCAGCAGCAGGGATGACTATGGCTACACCTTC. The entire variable domain, with the rest obtained from reference TRBV2 and TRBJ1-2, is as follows: EPEVTQTPSHQVTQMGQEVILRCVPISNHLYFYWYRQILGQKVEFLVSFYNNEISEKSEIFDDQFSVERPDGSNFTLKIRSTKLEDSAMYFCASSRDDYGYTFGSGTRLTVV.

CDR3: CASSLDTTNTEAFF. CDR3 coding DNA: TGCGCCAGCAGCTTGGACACTACGAACACTGAAGCTTTCTTT. This chain joins TRBV5-1 and TRBJ1-1; D is ambiguous. The CDR3 is 14 amino acids. Trimming cost V 0 bases and J 1 base, with 7 bases left between them. Per germline, CDR1 SGHRS and CDR2 YFSETQ.

The V gene is TRBV7-9, the J gene TRBJ1-1, with a tentative D call TRBD1 (6 bases). Looked up from germline, CDR1 is SEHNR and CDR2 is FQNEAQ (reference sequence). The CDR3 runs to 14 residues. The V end was cut by 1 base, the J end by 1 base, with 7 bases between. CDR3 loop: CASSLEQGNTEAFF. The CDR3 coding sequence is TGTGCCAGCAGCTTAGAACAGGGGAACACTGAAGCTTTCTTT.

The gene calls are TRBV19 and TRBJ2-1, with 10 bases lining up with TRBD1. This CDR3 has 15 residues. After removal of 7 bases from V and 7 bases from J, the junction contained 10 bases not matched to a gene. CDR1 LNHDA and CDR2 SQIVND come from the germline V gene (reference sequence). CDR3 region: CASTQGTGAGNEQFF. The DNA of the CDR3 is TGTGCCAGTACTCAGGGGACAGGGGCGGGGAATGAGCAGTTCTTC.

The J gene is TRBJ2-5, the V gene TRBV5-5; TRBD2 might be the D (6 bases). The CDR3 covers 13 residues. Trimming removed 0 bases from V and 3 bases from J, with 6 bases in between. The V gene's germline CDR1 is SGHKS and CDR2 YYEKEE (reference sequence). Here the CDR3 DNA reads TGTGCCAGCAGCTTGGGCGGGAAAGAGACCCAGTACTTC. Its protein is CASSLGGKETQYF.

The V call is TRBV19, the J call TRBJ1-4; D gene uncertain. Germline CDR1 reads LNHDA; CDR2 reads SQIVND (reference sequence). The CDR3 length is 14 residues. Trimming stripped 6 bases from V and 5 bases from J, with 13 bases between. This chain's CDR3 is CASRRAGNNEKLFF. The CDR3 DNA reads TGTGCCAGTAGGAGGGCAGGCAACAATGAAAAACTGTTTTTT.

This chain links TRBV28 with TRBJ1-6; the D gene is possibly TRBD1 (5 bases). This CDR3 comprises 16 residues. The germline CDR1 and CDR2 sequences are MDHEN and SYDVKM. The ends were cut back, 5 bases at V and 0 bases at J, with 11 bases in the middle. The CDR3 protein is CASSPGGGSYNSPLHF. The DNA for the CDR3 is TGTGCCAGCAGTCCGGGGGGAGGCTCCTATAATTCACCCCTCCACTTT.

The CDR3 nucleotides read TGTGCCAGCAGCTTAGATATACTAACCGGAGATACGCAGTATTTT. Translation: CASSLDILTGDTQYF. V usage is TRBV7-2 and J usage is TRBJ2-3; D gene ambiguous. CDR1 and CDR2 (germline): SGHTA, FQGNSA. The CDR3 totals 15 residues. V was clipped by 1 base and J by 5 bases, with 13 bases between them.

The V call is TRBV27, the J call TRBJ2-1, with 10 bases fitting TRBD1. This CDR3 spans 15 amino acids. The V segment lost 5 bases and the J segment 4 bases; nucleotides outside the gene matches: 5. Looked up from germline, CDR1 is MNHEY and CDR2 is SMNVEV (reference sequence). Here the CDR3 DNA reads TGTGCCAGCAGTAAGGACAGGGGGGTTTACAATGAGCAGTTCTTC. Translating gives CASSKDRGVYNEQFF.

This clone showed up just a few times. The same CDR3 can be traced to other DNA sequences in this sample. The chain links TRBV27 to TRBJ2-7; the D gene is possibly TRBD1 (5 bases). V gave up 0 bases and J gave up 0 bases, with 9 bases separating them. The CDR3 covers 15 residues. Germline lookup yields CDR1 MNHEY and CDR2 SMNVEV (reference sequence). This CDR3 reads CASSLSIRGSYEQYF. CDR3 bases: TGTGCCAGCAGTTTATCGATAAGGGGCTCCTACGAGCAGTACTTC.

The V and J genes are TRBV30 and TRBJ2-2; D not resolved. Germline-derived CDR1 and CDR2 are GTSNPN and SVGIG (reference sequence). V lost 5 bases to trimming and J lost 0 bases, with 7 bases between them. The CDR3 runs to 13 residues. The CDR3 sequence is CAWSETNTGELFF. The CDR3 DNA follows: TGTGCCTGGTCAGAAACGAACACCGGGGAGCTGTTTTTT.

This clone was detected only once. The V gene is TRBV6-6, the J gene TRBJ1-5; D might be TRBD1 (6 bases). The germline V and J ends were trimmed by 5 bases and 0 bases, with 14 bases remaining between them. The V gene's germline CDR1 is MNHNY and CDR2 SVGAGI (reference sequence). The CDR3 runs to 16 residues. The CDR3 sequence: CASSTNRAYSNQPQHF. CDR3 bases: TGTGCCAGCAGTACCAACAGGGCCTATAGCAATCAGCCCCAGCATTTT.

V is TRBV10-3 and J is TRBJ1-1; possibly TRBD1 for D (5 bases). Germline CDR1 is ENHRY and CDR2 is SYGVKD. V was pared by 3 bases and J by 5 bases, with 7 bases between. The CDR3 runs to 12 residues. The CDR3 spells CAISERGTEAFF. Written as DNA, the CDR3 is TGTGCCATCAGTGAACGGGGGACTGAAGCTTTCTTT.

V gene TRBV11-1 combines with J gene TRBJ2-3; 9 bases are shared with TRBD2. Germline V gene sequence: CDR1 SGHAT, CDR2 FQDESV (reference sequence). The CDR3 spans 15 residues. V gave up 5 bases and J gave up 1 base; unmatched junction bases: 4. This chain's CDR3 is CASSTRTSGTDTQYF. The CDR3 DNA is TGTGCCAGCAGCACGCGGACTAGCGGCACAGATACGCAGTATTTT.

V gene TRBV27 combines with J gene TRBJ1-5; D is ambiguous. CDR1 is MNHEY and CDR2 is SMNVEV in the germline V gene (reference sequence). The CDR3 has 13 residues. Trimming left V 4 bases short and J 1 base short, with 5 bases between. CDR3 sequence reads: CASSWRSNQPQHF. Written as DNA, the CDR3 is TGTGCCAGCAGTTGGAGGAGCAATCAGCCCCAGCATTTT.